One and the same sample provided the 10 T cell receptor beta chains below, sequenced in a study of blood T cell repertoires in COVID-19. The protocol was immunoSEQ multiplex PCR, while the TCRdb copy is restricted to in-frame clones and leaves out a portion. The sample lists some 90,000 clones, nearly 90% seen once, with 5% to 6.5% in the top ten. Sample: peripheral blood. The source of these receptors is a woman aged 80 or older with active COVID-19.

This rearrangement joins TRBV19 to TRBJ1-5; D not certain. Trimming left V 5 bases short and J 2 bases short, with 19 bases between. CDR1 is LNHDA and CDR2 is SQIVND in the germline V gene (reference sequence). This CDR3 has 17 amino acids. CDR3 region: CASSPKVSRGGNQPQHF. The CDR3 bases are TGTGCCAGTAGTCCCAAGGTCTCCCGCGGGGGCAATCAGCCCCAGCATTTT.

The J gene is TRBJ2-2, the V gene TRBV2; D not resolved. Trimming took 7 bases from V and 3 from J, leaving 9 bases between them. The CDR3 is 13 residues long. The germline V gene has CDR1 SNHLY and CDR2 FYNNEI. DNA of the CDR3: TGTGCCAGCAAATTCACATACACCGGGGAGCTGTTTTTT. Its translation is CASKFTYTGELFF.

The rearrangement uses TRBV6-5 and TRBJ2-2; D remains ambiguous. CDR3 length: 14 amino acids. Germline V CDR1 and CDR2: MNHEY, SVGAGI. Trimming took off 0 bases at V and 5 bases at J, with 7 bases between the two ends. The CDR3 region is CASSYSRSTGELFF. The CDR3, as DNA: TGTGCCAGCAGTTACTCCCGTTCGACCGGGGAGCTGTTTTTT.

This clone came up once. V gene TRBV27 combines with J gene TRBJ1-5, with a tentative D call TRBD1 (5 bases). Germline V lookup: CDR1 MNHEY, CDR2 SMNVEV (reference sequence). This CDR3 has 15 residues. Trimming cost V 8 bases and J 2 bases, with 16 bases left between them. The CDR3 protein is CASDRTGGGNQPQHF. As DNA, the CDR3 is TGTGCCAGCGATAGGACGGGGGGGGGCAATCAGCCCCAGCATTTT.

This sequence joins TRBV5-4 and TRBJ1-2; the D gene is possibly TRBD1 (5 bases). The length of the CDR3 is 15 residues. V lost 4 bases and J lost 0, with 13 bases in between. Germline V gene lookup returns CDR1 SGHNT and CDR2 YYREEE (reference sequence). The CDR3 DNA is TGTGCCAGCAGCGATAGGCAGGGATCTAACTATGGCTACACCTTC. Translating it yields CASSDRQGSNYGYTF.

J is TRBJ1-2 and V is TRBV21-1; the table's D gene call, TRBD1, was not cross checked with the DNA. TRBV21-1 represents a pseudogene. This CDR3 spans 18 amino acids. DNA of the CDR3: TGTGCCAGCAGCAAAGAGAGGTCTACTCGGCAGGGGTTGGATGGCTACACCTTC. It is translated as CASSKERSTRQGLDGYTF.

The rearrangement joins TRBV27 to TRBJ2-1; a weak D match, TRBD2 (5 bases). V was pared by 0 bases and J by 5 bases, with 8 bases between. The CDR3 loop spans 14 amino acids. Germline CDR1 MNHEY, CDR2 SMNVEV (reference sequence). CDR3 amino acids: CASSLSPEDNEQFF. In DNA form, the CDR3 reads TGTGCCAGCAGTTTATCGCCGGAGGACAATGAGCAGTTCTTC.

The chain's CDR3 is CASSFRVDGGELFF. The DNA of the CDR3 is TGTGCCAGCAGCTTTCGGGTAGATGGCGGGGAGCTGTTTTTT. This rearrangement joins TRBV5-4 to TRBJ2-2; no clear D. CDR3 size: 14 residues. The germline V and J ends were trimmed by 2 bases and 7 bases, with 12 bases remaining between them. Germline V gene lookup returns CDR1 SGHNT and CDR2 YYREEE (reference sequence). Full variable domain (missing parts from reference TRBV5-4 and TRBJ2-2): ETGVTQSPTHLIKTRGQQVTLRCSSQSGHNTVSWYQQALGQGPQFIFQYYREEENGRGNFPPRFSGLQFPNYSSELNVNALELDDSALYLCASSFRVDGGELFFGEGSRLTVL.

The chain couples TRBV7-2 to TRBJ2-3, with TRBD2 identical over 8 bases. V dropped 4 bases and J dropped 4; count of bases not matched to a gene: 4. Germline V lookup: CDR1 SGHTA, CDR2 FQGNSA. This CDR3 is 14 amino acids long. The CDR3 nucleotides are TGTGCCAGCAGCTCCCCGGGGGGGGCAGATACGCAGTATTTT. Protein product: CASSSPGGADTQYF.

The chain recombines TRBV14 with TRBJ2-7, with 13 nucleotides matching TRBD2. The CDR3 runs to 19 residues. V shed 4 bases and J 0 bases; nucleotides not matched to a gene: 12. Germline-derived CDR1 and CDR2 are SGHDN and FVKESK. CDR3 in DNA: TGTGCCAGCAGCCCATATCCCGGGACTAGCGGGACCCTCTCCTACGAGCAGTACTTC. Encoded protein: CASSPYPGTSGTLSYEQYF.